This TCR beta chain was sequenced during a study of blood T cell repertoires in COVID-19. In the authors' methods: How many nucleated cells were present was estimated from reference gene primer amplification. Measured with immunoSEQ multiplex PCR; TCRdb has only the in-frame clones, and not every one. The V and J calls and clone size come from that table; D and trimming were worked out from the DNA. The sample lists 230,000 or so clones; around 90% were seen once. This CDR3 has 12 amino acids. Per the germline V gene, CDR1 is MNHEY and CDR2 is SVGAGI. Between the trimmed V and J ends, which lost 6 bases and 2 bases, there was a span of 7 bases.

This receptor was identified in an older woman with COVID-19, enrolled during active disease. V gene TRBV6-5 combines with J gene TRBJ1-1, with a possible D match to TRBD1 (5 bases). The sample was peripheral blood. The CDR3 bases are TGTGCCAGCAGGGGGGGTAACACTGAAGCTTTCTTT. Translation gives CASRGGNTEAFF.